Following are 21 T cell receptor beta chains from one sample sequenced in a study of control samples from healthy donors and cancer patients. Only in-frame clones appear in the TCRdb table, and some are missing; sequencing was by immunoSEQ multiplex PCR. This sample has 90,000 to 150,000 clones, with about nine tenths found just once. The specimen sequenced was blood. Receptors originate from a middle-aged man in good health.

The chain uses TRBV19 and TRBJ2-3; tentative D call: TRBD2 (6 bases). Trimming took off 3 bases at V and 0 bases at J, with 10 bases between the two ends. The CDR3 consists of 15 residues. The germline V gene encodes CDR1 LNHDA and CDR2 SQIVND (reference sequence). The chain's CDR3 is CASSIRGLSTDTQYF. CDR3 DNA: TGTGCCAGTAGTATTAGGGGACTGAGCACAGATACGCAGTATTTT.

This rearrangement joins TRBV5-6 to TRBJ2-7; the match to TRBD1 covers 7 bases. CDR3 length: 14 amino acids. Germline loops: CDR1 SGHDT, CDR2 YYEEEE. V lost 4 bases, J lost 3 bases, and 7 bases stayed unmatched. CDR3 coding DNA: TGTGCCAGCAGCCCAGGGGGACCCTACTACGAGCAGTACTTC. It codes for CASSPGGPYYEQYF.

The genes are TRBV3-1 (or the pseudogene TRBV3-2) and TRBJ1-2; D possibly corresponds to TRBD1 (6 bases). CDR3 length: 17 residues. Trimming removed 4 bases from V and 6 bases from J, with 24 bases in between. Germline assignment: CDR1 LGHDT and CDR2 YNNKEL (reference sequence). CDR3 residues: CASSPNLPARTVNGYTF. The CDR3 DNA follows: TGTGCCAGCAGCCCGAATCTTCCCGCCAGGACAGTAAATGGCTACACCTTC.

This clone has only a few counts. The genes are TRBV5-1 and TRBJ1-1; 7 nucleotides match TRBD1. Germline V gives CDR1 SGHRS, CDR2 YFSETQ. There are 14 residues in the CDR3. The V segment lost 7 bases and the J segment 4 bases; nucleotides outside the gene matches: 10. CDR3 protein: CASGLTQGVTEAFF. As DNA, the CDR3 is TGCGCCAGCGGTCTAACCCAGGGGGTCACTGAAGCTTTCTTT.

V usage is TRBV2 and J usage is TRBJ1-1, with D hard to call. The germline V and J ends were trimmed by 6 bases and 6 bases, with 14 bases remaining between them. From germline, CDR1 is SNHLY and CDR2 FYNNEI. This CDR3 contains 13 residues. CDR3 amino acids: CASSLSRGAEAFF. DNA of the CDR3: TGTGCCAGCAGCCTCTCCCGTGGCGCTGAAGCTTTCTTT.

V is TRBV5-1 and J is TRBJ2-2; the D gene could be TRBD1 or TRBD2 (6 bases each). CDR3 length: 16 residues. The V end lost 1 base, the J end lost 5 bases, and 15 bases lay between the germline ends. Germline V gene data show CDR1 as SGHRS and CDR2 as YFSETQ. CDR3 loop: CASSLQGGSRTGELFF. For the CDR3, the DNA is TGCGCCAGCAGCTTGCAAGGGGGGAGTAGGACCGGGGAGCTGTTTTTT.

This clone was recorded only once. The genes are TRBV30 and TRBJ1-1; D uncertain. The CDR3 sequence is 13 residues long. Trimming removed 6 bases from V and 5 bases from J, with 16 bases in between. Germline V gives CDR1 GTSNPN, CDR2 SVGIG (reference sequence). CDR3 sequence reads: CACVPEGNTEAFF. CDR3 DNA: TGTGCCTGTGTCCCCGAGGGAAATACTGAAGCTTTCTTT.

This clone was picked up a small number of times. The CDR3 protein is CASSRQGNNQPQHF. CDR3 DNA: TGTGCCAGCTCCCGACAGGGGAACAATCAGCCCCAGCATTTT. V usage is TRBV2 and J usage is TRBJ1-5; 8 bases match TRBD1. CDR1 SNHLY and CDR2 FYNNEI come from the germline V gene. CDR3 length: 14 residues. The V gene end was trimmed by 8 bases and the J gene end by 3 bases; junction bases not matched to a gene: 6.

The J gene is TRBJ2-3, the V gene TRBV27, with TRBD1 matching 9 bases. Per the germline V gene, CDR1 is MNHEY and CDR2 is SMNVEV (reference sequence). CDR3 length equals 14 residues. Germline trimming cut 4 bases from V and 5 bases from J; bases unmatched to any gene: 4. The CDR3 DNA is TGTGCCAGCAGTTACAGGGGGCTTGGAGATACGCAGTATTTT. Protein: CASSYRGLGDTQYF.

This clone was detected a few times. The CDR3 is CASSFLSSGGRTDTQYF. The CDR3 DNA reads as TGTGCCAGCAGCTTCCTCTCCTCAGGAGGGCGCACAGATACGCAGTATTTT. The chain carries TRBV7-2 and TRBJ2-3; perhaps TRBD2 as D (6 bases). Trimming cost V 3 bases and J 1 base, with 17 bases left between them. CDR3 size: 17 residues. Germline V gives CDR1 SGHTA, CDR2 FQGNSA.

Concerning this clone: At the DNA level, this CDR3 is encoded by other sequences in the same sample as well. The chain recombines TRBV19 with TRBJ1-2; no firm D call. Trimming stripped 7 bases from V and 3 bases from J, with 12 bases between. The CDR3 extends over 13 amino acids. Looked up from germline, CDR1 is LNHDA and CDR2 is SQIVND (reference sequence). CDR3 sequence reads: CASTPQADYGYTF. The DNA for the CDR3 is TGTGCCAGTACCCCTCAGGCGGACTATGGCTACACCTTC.

V and J are TRBV5-1 and TRBJ2-7; maybe TRBD1 (6 bases). The CDR3 runs 13 residues. Germline V gene data show CDR1 as SGHRS and CDR2 as YFSETQ. Trimming removed 4 bases at V and 3 bases at J, with 11 bases between. CDR3 DNA: TGCGCCAGCAGCACCGGACAGCGCTACGAGCAGTACTTC. Amino acids: CASSTGQRYEQYF.

The chain carries TRBV11-3 and TRBJ1-1; tentatively, D is TRBD1 (6 bases). CDR3 length equals 16 residues. The germline V gene encodes CDR1 SGHNT and CDR2 YENEEA. Trimming left V 5 bases short and J 2 bases short, with 18 bases between. DNA for the CDR3: TGTGCCAGCAGCCCCGACGGGAGGGGGGGAAACACTGAAGCTTTCTTT. Translation gives CASSPDGRGGNTEAFF.

The rearrangement uses TRBV9 and TRBJ2-1, with D uncertain. Germline CDR1 reads SGDLS; CDR2 reads YYNGEE. The CDR3 is 14 amino acids. V gave up 3 bases and J gave up 6 bases, with 13 bases separating them. CDR3 in DNA: TGTGCCAGCAGCGCACTGATGTGGGGCAATGAGCAGTTCTTC. Amino acids: CASSALMWGNEQFF.

This clone has more than one count but fewer than ten. V usage is TRBV9 and J usage is TRBJ1-2; 8 nucleotides match TRBD1. V shed 3 bases and J 3 bases; nucleotides not matched to a gene: 10. CDR1 SGDLS and CDR2 YYNGEE come from the germline V gene. There are 16 residues in the CDR3. DNA of the CDR3: TGTGCCAGCAGCGGCGGACAGGGTCCCTCCTACTATGGCTACACCTTC. The encoded protein is CASSGGQGPSYYGYTF.

The gene calls are TRBV27 and TRBJ2-2, with 7 bases lining up with TRBD2. Unmatched junction bases numbered 4, after V lost 3 bases and J lost 6 bases. The CDR3 contains 14 residues. The germline CDR1 and CDR2 sequences are MNHEY and SMNVEV (reference sequence). The CDR3 DNA is TGTGCCAGCAGTTTTTGGGGGGGGGCCGGGGAGCTGTTTTTT. Its protein is CASSFWGGAGELFF.

The chain uses TRBV9 and TRBJ2-3; no firm D call. The CDR3 is made up of 18 amino acids. V dropped 4 bases and J dropped 4 bases, with 25 bases sitting between them. The germline CDR1 and CDR2 sequences are SGDLS and YYNGEE. The CDR3 sequence: CASSPHGTSGFLSDTQYF. CDR3 DNA: TGTGCCAGCAGCCCCCACGGAACGTCGGGTTTTTTATCAGATACGCAGTATTTT.

The chain links TRBV5-5 to TRBJ2-7; either TRBD1 or TRBD2 may fit D (5 bases each). The CDR3 runs 15 residues. The germline V gene has CDR1 SGHKS and CDR2 YYEKEE (reference sequence). V was trimmed by 0 bases and J by 2 bases, leaving 12 bases between them. CDR3 nucleotide sequence: TGTGCCAGCAGCTTGGGATCCGGGGCTACCTACGAGCAGTACTTC. Translating gives CASSLGSGATYEQYF.

V gene TRBV23-1 combines with J gene TRBJ1-5; 10 positions agree with TRBD1. TRBV23-1 is treated as an ORF (open reading frame) with a function not yet certain. The CDR3 runs 16 residues. V was pared by 2 bases and J by 2 bases, with 3 bases of the junction left unmatched. The CDR3 DNA reads as TGCGCCAGCAGTCAACCCGGGACAGGGGGCAATCAGCCCCAGCATTTT. Its protein is CASSQPGTGGNQPQHF.

The sample holds one count of this clone. V and J are TRBV3-1 (or the pseudogene TRBV3-2) and TRBJ2-1; 16 bases align to TRBD2. The V and J ends lost 5 bases and 8 bases, in that order; junction bases with no gene match: 18. There are 20 residues in the CDR3. CDR1 is LGHDT and CDR2 is YNNKEL in the germline V gene (reference sequence). DNA of the CDR3: TGTGCCAGCAGCGAGGGACTAGCGGGGGGGCGGGTCTTCAACAATGATGAGCAGTTCTTC. It encodes CASSEGLAGGRVFNNDEQFF.

This sequence joins TRBV11-3 and TRBJ2-1, with D tentatively TRBD1 (5 bases). Trimming left V 1 base short and J 0 bases short, with 16 bases between. The CDR3 sequence is 18 residues long. Germline CDR1 is SGHNT and CDR2 is YENEEA. The DNA for the CDR3 is TGTGCCAGCAGCTTAGTACAGACAGCCTCGAGCTCCTACAATGAGCAGTTCTTC. It encodes CASSLVQTASSSYNEQFF.